The 11 T cell receptor beta chains in this list originate from one sample, sequenced in a study of CD8+ T cells in alopecia areata. Treatment here: oral pan-JAK inhibitor, 5-10 mg twice daily. RNA was extracted and reverse transcribed into cDNA as the sequencing template. Data came from immunoSEQ multiplex PCR; TCRdb stores just in-frame clones and leaves some out. Among some 100,000 clones, approximately 59% were seen once, and the ten largest hold 30%. The sequenced sample was CD8+ T cells sorted from blood, obtained at week 4, from a patient treated with tofacitinib. These TCRs come from a human donor with alopecia areata.

This rearrangement joins TRBV5-6 to TRBJ2-7; 7 bases match TRBD1. Germline-derived CDR1 and CDR2 are SGHDT and YYEEEE. The junction had 4 bases not matched to a gene; V was cut back by 4 bases and J by 6 bases. The CDR3 runs 12 residues. The CDR3 nucleotides read TGTGCCAGCAGCCTGACAGGGATCGAGCAGTACTTC. Amino acids: CASSLTGIEQYF.

The V and J genes are TRBV15 and TRBJ1-5, with TRBD1 as a possible D gene (6 bases). Germline assignment: CDR1 LNHNV and CDR2 YYDKDF (reference sequence). The CDR3 is 17 amino acids. Between the trimmed V and J ends, which lost 0 bases and 3 bases, there was a span of 15 bases. In nucleotides, the CDR3 is TGTGCCACCAGCAGAGATGGCCCCACAGGGTACAATCAGCCCCAGCATTTT. This gives the protein CATSRDGPTGYNQPQHF.

The chain combines TRBV2 with TRBJ2-5; 12 bases map to TRBD1. CDR3 length: 15 residues. V trimming: 6 bases; J trimming: 5 bases; junction bases outside the gene matches: 7. Germline V lookup: CDR1 SNHLY, CDR2 FYNNEI. The CDR3 sequence is CASRPGQGALETQYF. CDR3 nucleotides: TGTGCCAGCAGGCCGGGACAGGGGGCTCTTGAGACCCAGTACTTC.

This rearrangement joins TRBV23-1 to TRBJ1-2, with a weak D call TRBD1 (5 bases). TRBV23-1 counts as an open reading frame of uncertain function. The ends were cut back, 7 bases at V and 4 bases at J, with 10 bases in the middle. This CDR3 has 12 residues. This chain's CDR3 is CASTQGLYGYTF. The CDR3, as DNA: TGCGCCAGCACCCAGGGACTCTATGGCTACACCTTC.

The V gene is TRBV30, the J gene TRBJ2-1; 9 positions agree with TRBD1. J was trimmed by 3 bases and V by 1 base; bases with no gene match: 4. Germline loops: CDR1 GTSNPN, CDR2 SVGIG (reference sequence). The CDR3 is made up of 15 amino acids. The CDR3 protein is CAWSGEGQGYNEQFF. The CDR3 region has the DNA TGTGCCTGGAGTGGAGAGGGACAGGGCTACAATGAGCAGTTCTTC. Together with reference TRBV30 and TRBJ2-1, the CDR3 gives the full variable domain: SQTIHQWPATLVQPVGSPLSLECTVEGTSNPNLYWYRQAAGRGLQLLFYSVGIGQISSEVPQNLSASRPQDRQFILSSKKLLLSDSGFYLCAWSGEGQGYNEQFFGPGTRLTVL.

This sequence joins TRBV27 and TRBJ2-2; the D call may be TRBD1 or TRBD2 (5 bases each). Germline-derived CDR1 and CDR2 are MNHEY and SMNVEV (reference sequence). The CDR3 has 15 amino acids. V was pared by 4 bases and J by 5 bases, with 14 bases between. The CDR3 protein is CASSWQGRGTGELFF. Written as DNA, the CDR3 is TGTGCCAGCAGTTGGCAGGGTCGAGGGACCGGGGAGCTGTTTTTT.

The chain links TRBV30 to TRBJ2-1; D remains unclear. The germline V and J ends were trimmed by 0 bases and 0 bases, with 9 bases remaining between them. CDR1 and CDR2 (germline): GTSNPN, SVGIG (reference sequence). The CDR3 is 15 amino acids. CDR3 sequence reads: CAWSVFTSSYNEQFF. DNA for the CDR3: TGTGCCTGGAGTGTCTTTACGAGCTCCTACAATGAGCAGTTCTTC.

J is TRBJ1-3 and V is TRBV15; D gene unclear. Trimming removed 1 base at V and 2 bases at J, with 0 bases between. In germline, CDR1 is LNHNV, CDR2 YYDKDF (reference sequence). This CDR3 comprises 12 residues. DNA for the CDR3: TGTGCCACCAGCAGAGCTGGAAACACCATATATTTT. This encodes CATSRAGNTIYF.

This clone has more than one count but fewer than ten. V usage is TRBV4-1 and J usage is TRBJ1-1; D is uncertain. V was trimmed by 1 base and J by 7 bases, leaving 10 bases between them. CDR3 size: 13 residues. Germline V gives CDR1 MGHRA, CDR2 YSYEKL. The CDR3 coding sequence is TGCGCCAGCAGCCAAGTCGTAGCCGGTGAAGCTTTCTTT. Translating it yields CASSQVVAGEAFF.

The gene calls are TRBV2 and TRBJ1-5; no reliable D call. The CDR3 runs 12 residues. CDR1 is SNHLY, CDR2 FYNNEI, per germline. V lost 3 bases to trimming and J lost 5 bases, with 5 bases between them. The CDR3 coding sequence is TGTGCCAGCAGTGATTGGGATCAGCCCCAGCATTTT. Protein: CASSDWDQPQHF.

This clone appeared once. Other DNA sequences in this specimen translate into the identical CDR3. The genes are TRBV27 and TRBJ2-6, with unresolved D. CDR3 length: 13 residues. The germline gives CDR1 MNHEY, CDR2 SMNVEV (reference sequence). Trimming shortened V by 3 bases and J by 1 base, and 1 base separated the two germline ends. The CDR3 sequence is CASSLSGANVLTF. As DNA, the CDR3 is TGTGCCAGCAGTTTGTCTGGGGCCAACGTCCTGACTTTC.